The 11 T cell receptor beta chains below were found in one sample sequenced in a study of T cell responses to AZD1222 COVID-19 vaccine. Libraries were prepared by immunoSEQ multiplex PCR; TCRdb keeps only in-frame clonotypes and omits some of them. The profile covers some 98,000 clones, with approximately 88% appearing a single time and 12% to 15% taken by the ten largest. This specimen consisted of peripheral blood, obtained 28 days after the second AZD1222 dose. All receptors come from an adult who received the AZD1222 COVID-19 vaccine.

CDR3 sequence: CASSFPGYNEQFF. In nucleotides, the CDR3 is TGTGCCAGCAGTTTCCCGGGGTACAATGAGCAGTTCTTC. V is TRBV6-5 and J is TRBJ2-1; TRBD2 is a possible D gene (5 bases). Trimming removed 4 bases from V and 4 bases from J, with 8 bases in between. The germline V gene encodes CDR1 MNHEY and CDR2 SVGAGI. The CDR3 is 13 amino acids.

The rearrangement links TRBV7-3 to TRBJ2-3; 13 bases are shared with TRBD2. Looked up from germline, CDR1 is SGHTA and CDR2 is FQGTGA. This CDR3 region has 16 residues. V lost 2 bases to trimming and J lost 1 base; unmatched junction nucleotides: 0. CDR3 residues: CASSLGLAGGTDTQYF. CDR3 DNA sequence: TGTGCCAGCAGCTTAGGACTAGCGGGAGGCACAGATACGCAGTATTTT.

The chain combines TRBV3-1 (or the pseudogene TRBV3-2) with TRBJ1-1; D gene ambiguous. Germline CDR1 and CDR2: LGHDT and YNNKEL (reference sequence). There are 12 residues in the CDR3. The germline V and J ends were trimmed by 0 bases and 7 bases, with 6 bases remaining between them. The CDR3 DNA is TGTGCCAGCAGCCAAGAATTCGGTGAAGCTTTCTTT. Protein: CASSQEFGEAFF.

The chain uses TRBV4-3 and TRBJ2-3, with TRBD1 matching over 9 bases. This CDR3 comprises 16 residues. V lost 3 bases and J lost 4; bases outside the gene matches: 8. Germline loops: CDR1 LGHNA, CDR2 YSLEER. CDR3 DNA: TGCGCCAGCAGCCAGATGTATACAGGGGGCTCAGATACGCAGTATTTT. Its protein product is CASSQMYTGGSDTQYF.

V gene TRBV19 combines with J gene TRBJ2-7; D remains ambiguous. The CDR3 extends over 14 amino acids. V was clipped by 5 bases and J by 3 bases, with 14 bases between them. Germline values: CDR1 LNHDA, CDR2 SQIVND (reference sequence). Here the CDR3 DNA reads TGTGCCAGTAGTTATTCACCGACGGACTACGAGCAGTACTTC. This translates into CASSYSPTDYEQYF.

The genes are TRBV12-3 or TRBV12-4 and TRBJ1-5, with D unclear. The CDR3 is made up of 13 amino acids. The ends were cut back, 2 bases at V and 2 bases at J, with 4 bases in the middle. CDR3 nucleotides: TGTGCCAGCAGTTTAAATGGCAATCAGCCCCAGCATTTT. Translation gives CASSLNGNQPQHF.

V gene TRBV7-9 combines with J gene TRBJ2-1, with 11 bases matching TRBD2. This CDR3 has 15 residues. Trimming cost V 7 bases and J 8 bases; bases outside gene matches: 10. Germline CDR1 SEHNR, CDR2 FQNEAQ (reference sequence). CDR3 amino acids: CASIHTSGSFDEQFF. CDR3 bases: TGTGCCAGCATCCATACTAGCGGGAGTTTCGATGAGCAGTTCTTC.

This chain uses TRBV11-3 with TRBJ1-1, with D uncertain. Germline V gene lookup returns CDR1 SGHNT and CDR2 YENEEA. The CDR3 is 13 amino acids. The germline V and J ends were trimmed by 11 bases and 0 bases, with 13 bases remaining between them. CDR3 coding DNA: TGTGCCGCTTCCTTAGGTCTGAACACTGAAGCTTTCTTT. Translation gives CAASLGLNTEAFF. The full variable domain, its missing parts supplied by reference TRBV11-3 and TRBJ1-1, is EAGVVQSPRYKIIEKKQPVAFWCNPISGHNTLYWYLQNLGQGPELLIRYENEEAVDDSQLPKDRFSAERLKGVDSTLKIQPAELGDSAVYLCAASLGLNTEAFFGQGTRLTVV.

V is TRBV6-5 and J is TRBJ1-6; 7 bases match TRBD1. V lost 7 bases and J lost 4; bases outside the gene matches: 7. CDR1 and CDR2 (germline): MNHEY, SVGAGI. The length of the CDR3 is 15 residues. CDR3: CASNSDRTYNSPLHF. As DNA, the CDR3 is TGTGCCAGCAACTCGGACAGGACTTATAATTCACCCCTCCACTTT.

The gene calls are TRBV18 and TRBJ2-3; TRBD2 matches 8 bases. Germline V gene lookup returns CDR1 KGHSH and CDR2 LQKENI. There are 15 residues in the CDR3. V was pared by 3 bases and J by 1 base, with 3 bases of the junction left unmatched. CDR3 coding DNA: TGTGCCAGCTCACCTTCAGCGGGAGGCACAGATACGCAGTATTTT. It yields the protein CASSPSAGGTDTQYF.

The rearrangement joins TRBV6-4 to TRBJ2-2, with 8 bases matching TRBD2. This CDR3 contains 17 residues. The germline V gene has CDR1 MRHNA and CDR2 SNTAGT. The V gene end was trimmed by 6 bases and the J gene end by 6 bases; junction bases not matched to a gene: 15. This chain's CDR3 is CASSDGGVRQFAGELFF. The CDR3 DNA is TGTGCCAGCAGCGACGGGGGGGTGCGGCAGTTTGCCGGGGAGCTGTTTTTT.